Reported below is one TCR beta chain. Its cognate antigen is unknown. Healthy Caucasians supplied all donations. TCRdb reanalysed the 5' RACE reads using MiXCR and keeps one entry per CDR3 protein. The sample includes approximately 470,000 distinct CDR3 sequences, 13% to 15% seen only once; the top ten take around 0.52%. The V gene lost 4 bases and the J gene lost 3 bases, with 16 bases spanning the gap. This CDR3 spans 15 amino acids. CDR1 is MNHEY, CDR2 SMNVEV, per germline (reference sequence). This specimen belongs to a study of identical twins. General observations from the study: Cord blood beta clonotypes that were abundant carried fewer insertions, and memory repertoires showed no such trend. Out-of-frame beta sequences exhibited a weaker degree of excess twin sharing.

The sample was also reused in another study, on yellow fever vaccine responses in identical twins. That publication notes: Each twin's T cell response to the vaccine was reported to look partly convergent and partly personalized.

The clonotype originates from a woman in her late teens or twenties in good health. The sample comprised CD4+ T cells sorted from blood. The rearrangement joins TRBV27 to TRBJ2-7, with a tentative D call TRBD1 (6 bases). CDR3 sequence (DNA): TGTGCCAGCAGTTCCTCCTACAGGGTTAACTACGAGCAGTACTTC. Translating it yields CASSSSYRVNYEQYF.